This entry lists 5 T cell receptor beta chains sequenced from one sample in a study of T-cell reconstitution after alpha-beta-depleted transplantation in children. Preparation of the TCRbeta library was carried out with unique molecular identifiers. TCRdb re-derived calls from the PCR reads in MiXCR, one entry per CDR3 protein. In the table there are roughly 670,000 distinct CDR3 sequences, 13% of which are singletons. This specimen consisted of PBMCs, obtained before TCRalphabeta/CD19-depleted stem cell transplant. The receptors were sampled from a girl aged 2-10 years with congenital amegakaryocytic thrombocytopenia, due to receive a stem cell transplant.

The sample holds a few counts of this clonotype. The chain has TRBV7-2 and TRBJ2-2; D not resolved. This CDR3 is 15 amino acids long. The germline CDR1 and CDR2 sequences are SGHTA and FQGNSA. V dropped 1 base and J dropped 3 bases, with 9 bases sitting between them. CDR3 nucleotides: TGTGCCAGCAGCTTAGGAGTAGGGTACACCGGGGAGCTGTTTTTT. It encodes CASSLGVGYTGELFF.

This clonotype was observed at least ten times. The V and J genes are TRBV5-1 and TRBJ2-1; D remains unclear. Trimming cost V 0 bases and J 7 bases, with 8 bases left between them. The CDR3 is 13 residues long. Germline CDR1 SGHRS, CDR2 YFSETQ. The CDR3 DNA follows: TGCGCCAGCAGCTTGGAGTTGGAGAATGAGCAGTTCTTC. Translation gives CASSLELENEQFF.

This clonotype appeared many times. The genes are TRBV10-3 and TRBJ2-4; tentative D call: TRBD1 (5 bases). Germline loops: CDR1 ENHRY, CDR2 SYGVKD. V was pared by 0 bases and J by 4 bases, with 7 bases between. This CDR3 comprises 14 residues. Here the CDR3 DNA reads TGTGCCATCAGTGAGTCGAGACAGAAAAACATTCAGTACTTC. Translated: CAISESRQKNIQYF.

In its sample, this clonotype was seen a few times. The chain uses TRBV6-1 and TRBJ2-2, with D perhaps TRBD2 (6 bases). The CDR3 extends over 16 amino acids. V lost 2 bases to trimming and J lost 4 bases, with 14 bases between them. Germline values: CDR1 MNHNS, CDR2 SASEGT. The CDR3 sequence is CASSEWRLGFTGELFF. The CDR3 DNA reads as TGTGCCAGCAGTGAATGGAGACTAGGGTTCACCGGGGAGCTGTTTTTT.

This clonotype was found many times. J is TRBJ1-1 and V is TRBV20-1; D call uncertain. This CDR3 is built from 13 residues. Germline V lookup: CDR1 DFQATT, CDR2 SNEGSKA (reference sequence). The V end was cut by 3 bases, the J end by 4 bases, with 12 bases between. CDR3 nucleotides: TGCAGTGCTAGCGACCGTCGGTCCACTGAAGCTTTCTTT. Translating it yields CSASDRRSTEAFF.